What follows are 13 T cell receptor beta chains derived from one specimen sequenced in a study of T cells in Graves' hyperthyroidism and ophthalmopathy. Amplification targeted TCR beta CDR3 regions from RNA transcripts. The primer set for the first-round RT-PCR of the TCR CDR3 was HTBI. TCRdb re-called the multiplex PCR reads through MiXCR, storing one row per CDR3 protein. The sample includes roughly 640,000 distinct CDR3 sequences, about 16% of them seen just once. The sequenced sample was blood. The receptors come from a woman aged 40 to 49 with Graves' ophthalmopathy.

The CDR3: CASSIGLAGSDTQYF. CDR3 DNA: TGTGCCAGTAGTATCGGACTAGCGGGTTCGGATACGCAGTATTTT. The J gene is TRBJ2-3, the V gene TRBV19; TRBD2 matches 11 bases. This CDR3 is 15 amino acids long. With 3 bases clipped from V and 6 bases from J, the junction kept 5 bases outside the gene matches. In germline, CDR1 is LNHDA, CDR2 SQIVND (reference sequence).

At least ten counts were recorded for this clonotype. This chain links TRBV2 with TRBJ1-2, with D perhaps matching TRBD1 (6 bases). CDR3 length: 15 amino acids. V lost 5 bases and J lost 6, with 19 bases in between. Germline lookup yields CDR1 SNHLY and CDR2 FYNNEI. The CDR3 sequence is CASSPAGGRADGYTF. CDR3 bases: TGTGCCAGCAGTCCAGCGGGGGGGCGCGCTGATGGCTACACCTTC.

This clonotype was detected many times. The chain uses TRBV7-9 and TRBJ2-3, with TRBD2 matching over 11 bases. CDR1 is SEHNR, CDR2 FQNEAQ, per germline (reference sequence). V dropped 6 bases and J dropped 2; count of bases not matched to a gene: 7. The CDR3 runs to 16 residues. In DNA, the CDR3 is TGTGCCAGCAGTTTGCCTAGCGGGGGGCACACAGATACGCAGTATTTT. It is translated as CASSLPSGGHTDTQYF.

This clonotype was counted between two and nine times. The chain couples TRBV5-1 to TRBJ2-2; D is unclear. CDR1 SGHRS and CDR2 YFSETQ come from the germline V gene. Trimming removed 2 bases from V and 2 bases from J, with 10 bases in between. The CDR3 contains 15 residues. DNA for the CDR3: TGCGCCAGCAGCTTTCAGCAGGTCAACACCGGGGAGCTGTTTTTT. Translating it yields CASSFQQVNTGELFF.

This chain joins TRBV7-3 and TRBJ1-1, with a possible D match to TRBD1 (6 bases). Trimming took off 2 bases at V and 2 bases at J, with 9 bases between the two ends. Germline assignment: CDR1 SGHTA and CDR2 FQGTGA. The CDR3 is 14 residues long. CDR3 loop: CASSLVDSNTEAFF. The CDR3 bases are TGTGCCAGCAGCTTAGTGGACAGCAACACTGAAGCTTTCTTT.

In this sample, this clonotype turned up many times. The chain is built from TRBV9 and TRBJ1-5, with 9 bases lining up with TRBD1. Germline V gene data show CDR1 as SGDLS and CDR2 as YYNGEE. CDR3 length: 14 amino acids. Losses at the gene ends were 3 bases for V and 6 bases for J; bases not matched to a gene: 4. The DNA for the CDR3 is TGTGCCAGCAGCGCCGGGACAGGGTTTCAGCCCCAGCATTTT. Protein product: CASSAGTGFQPQHF.

The table lists this clonotype with a few counts. The rearrangement links TRBV10-2 to TRBJ1-1; tentatively, D is TRBD1 (6 bases). Trimming removed 8 bases at V and 1 base at J, with 11 bases between. The CDR3 runs to 13 residues. Germline CDR1 is WSHSY and CDR2 is SAAADI. The CDR3 spells CASVNRENTEAFF. CDR3 nucleotides: TGCGCCAGCGTCAACAGGGAGAACACTGAAGCTTTCTTT.

The rearrangement uses TRBV18 and TRBJ2-1, with 9 bases that match TRBD1. Germline CDR1 and CDR2: KGHSH and LQKENI. CDR3 length: 16 amino acids. V gave up 3 bases and J gave up 4 bases; unmatched junction bases: 7. The CDR3 is CASSPSTGGFYNEQFF. The CDR3 region has the DNA TGTGCCAGCTCACCGTCGACAGGGGGATTTTACAATGAGCAGTTCTTC.

This clonotype has at least ten counts. This sequence joins TRBV6-2 or TRBV6-3 and TRBJ2-1, with D unresolved. CDR3 size: 14 residues. The V end lost 0 bases, the J end lost 6 bases, and 9 bases lay between the germline ends. CDR1 is MNHEY and CDR2 is SVGEGT in the germline V gene. This CDR3 is CASSYSSFRNEQFF. In DNA form, the CDR3 reads TGTGCCAGCAGTTACTCGTCTTTTCGCAATGAGCAGTTCTTC.

The chain joins TRBV2 to TRBJ2-7; 7 bases are shared with TRBD2. Germline V gene data show CDR1 as SNHLY and CDR2 as FYNNEI. Trimming removed 4 bases from V and 3 bases from J; junction bases left unmatched: 6. The CDR3 spans 14 residues. The DNA of the CDR3 is TGTGCCAGCAGTGCGGCGGGAGTTCTCTACGAGCAGTACTTC. Its protein product is CASSAAGVLYEQYF. Full variable domain (rest looked up from reference TRBV2 and TRBJ2-7): EPEVTQTPSHQVTQMGQEVILRCVPISNHLYFYWYRQILGQKVEFLVSFYNNEISEKSEIFDDQFSVERPDGSNFTLKIRSTKLEDSAMYFCASSAAGVLYEQYFGPGTRLTVT.

In its sample, this clonotype was seen many times. This chain links TRBV28 with TRBJ2-3, with D perhaps assigned TRBD1 or TRBD2 (5 bases each). Germline loops: CDR1 MDHEN, CDR2 SYDVKM. This CDR3 has 14 amino acids. The V and J ends lost 5 bases and 2 bases respectively, with 11 bases between them. The CDR3 nucleotides read TGTGCCAGCAGTCCGCCGGGGCTCACAGATACGCAGTATTTT. Translated: CASSPPGLTDTQYF.

This clonotype was seen ten or more times. The V call is TRBV30, the J call TRBJ1-1, with 7 bases aligning to TRBD1. The CDR3 totals 15 residues. The junction had 11 bases not matched to a gene; V was cut back by 2 bases and J by 5 bases. Germline assignment: CDR1 GTSNPN and CDR2 SVGIG (reference sequence). CDR3 sequence: CAWSKITGAWTEAFF. The DNA of the CDR3 is TGTGCCTGGAGTAAGATAACAGGGGCGTGGACTGAAGCTTTCTTT.

In this sample, this clonotype turned up many times. The CDR3 coding sequence is TGTGCCTGGGCCAGGGGCAGGGTTGGGACCTACGAGCAGTACTTC. The encoded protein is CAWARGRVGTYEQYF. This chain links TRBV30 with TRBJ2-7; D might be TRBD1 (6 bases). Trimming took 5 bases from V and 2 from J, leaving 19 bases between them. Per germline, CDR1 GTSNPN and CDR2 SVGIG (reference sequence). The CDR3 runs to 15 residues.